The T cell receptor beta chain described here comes from a study of shared clonotypes between healthy human individuals. All the donors were Caucasian adults who lived in Nashville, Tennessee. In this sample, this clone turned up a few times. The trim removed 3 bases at V and 2 bases at J, leaving 2 bases unmatched. The CDR3 has 15 amino acids. The germline V gene encodes CDR1 SGHRS and CDR2 YFSETQ. Assay: immunoSEQ multiplex PCR; the TCRdb copy retains only in-frame clones and omits some. The sample contains about 2.5 million clones, roughly 90% of which appear only once. The sample comprised naive CD4+ T cells from PBMCs. Noted subset: CD45RA+ positively selected. This chain joins TRBV5-1 and TRBJ2-7; 13 bases are shared with TRBD2. The clonotype was recovered from a man in his late teens or twenties in good health. Some clones in this sample may be carry-over from other donors' samples. The CDR3 sequence is CASSWGLAGPYEQYF. CDR3 coding DNA: TGCGCCAGCAGCTGGGGACTAGCGGGACCCTACGAGCAGTACTTC.